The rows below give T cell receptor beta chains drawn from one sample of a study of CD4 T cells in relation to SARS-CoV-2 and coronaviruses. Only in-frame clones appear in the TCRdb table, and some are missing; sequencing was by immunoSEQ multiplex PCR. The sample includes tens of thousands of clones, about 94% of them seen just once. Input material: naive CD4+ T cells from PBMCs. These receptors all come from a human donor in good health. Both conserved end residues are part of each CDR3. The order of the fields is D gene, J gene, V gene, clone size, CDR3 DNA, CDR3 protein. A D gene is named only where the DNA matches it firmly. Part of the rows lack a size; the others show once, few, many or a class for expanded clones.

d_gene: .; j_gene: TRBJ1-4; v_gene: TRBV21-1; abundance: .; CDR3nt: TGTGCCAGCAGCGGGACAGGGTGGTGTCTTGTGGTTGAAAAACTGTTTTTT; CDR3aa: CASSGTGWCLVVEKLFF
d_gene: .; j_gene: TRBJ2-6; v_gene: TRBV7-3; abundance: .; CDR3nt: TGTGCCAGCAGCTTAAGCACGGGCCAGGGTGGCGTCCTGACTTTC; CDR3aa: CASSLSTGQGGVLTF
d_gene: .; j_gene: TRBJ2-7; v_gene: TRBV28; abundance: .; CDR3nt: TGTGCCAGCAGTAGTCCGGGACTGGACGGACTTACGTCGGGGCAGTACTTC; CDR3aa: CASSSPGLDGLTSGQYF
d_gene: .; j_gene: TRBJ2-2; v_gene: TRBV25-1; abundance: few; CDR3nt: TGTGCCAGCAGCTTTCGTCCCGGGGAGCTGTTTTTT; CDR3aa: CASSFRPGELFF
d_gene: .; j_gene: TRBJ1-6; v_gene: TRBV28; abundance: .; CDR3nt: TGTGCCAGCAGTTCGACAGCCTATAATTCACCCCTCCACTTT; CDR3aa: CASSSTAYNSPLHF
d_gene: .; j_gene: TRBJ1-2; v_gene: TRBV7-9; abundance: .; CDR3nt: TGTGCCAGCAGCTCCGAAATCGGCGGCTACACCTTC; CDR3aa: CASSSEIGGYTF
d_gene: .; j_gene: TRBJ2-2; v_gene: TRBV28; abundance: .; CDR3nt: TGTGCCAGCAGGCGTATGCACTTCCGGGCTACTCTCCCCTCGAACACCGGGGAGCTGTTTTTT; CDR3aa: CASRRMHFRATLPSNTGELFF
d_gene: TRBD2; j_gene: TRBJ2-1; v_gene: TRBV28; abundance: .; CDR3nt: TGTGCCAGCAGTTTGTCAGCGGGAGGGAGGAATGAGCAGTTCTTC; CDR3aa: CASSLSAGGRNEQFF
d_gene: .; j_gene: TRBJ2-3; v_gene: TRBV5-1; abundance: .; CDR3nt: TGCGCCAGCAGTCTACAAAACCTCCAGCGGGATACGCAGTATTTT; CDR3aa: CASSLQNLQRDTQYF
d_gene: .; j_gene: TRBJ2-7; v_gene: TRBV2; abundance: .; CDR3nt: TGTGCCAGCATCTTCGGGAATTTCGACGTCTCCTACGAGCAGTACTTC; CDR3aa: CASIFGNFDVSYEQYF
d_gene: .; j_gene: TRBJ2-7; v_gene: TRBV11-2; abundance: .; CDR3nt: TGTGCCAGCAGCCCGCTCCTAAGCGAGCAGTACTTC; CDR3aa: CASSPLLSEQYF
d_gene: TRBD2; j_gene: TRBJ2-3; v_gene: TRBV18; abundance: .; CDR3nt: TGTGCCAGCTCATCCCTAGCGGGGGCTAGCACAGATACGCAGTATTTT; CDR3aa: CASSSLAGASTDTQYF
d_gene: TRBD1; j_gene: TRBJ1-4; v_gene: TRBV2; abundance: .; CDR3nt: TGTGCCAGCACTGAGGGGACAGGTGAAAAACTGTTTTTT; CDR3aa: CASTEGTGEKLFF
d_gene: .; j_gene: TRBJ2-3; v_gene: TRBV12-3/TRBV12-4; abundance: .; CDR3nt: TGTGCCAGCATTCGGAGCTGGGCAGATACGCAGTATTTT; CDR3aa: CASIRSWADTQYF
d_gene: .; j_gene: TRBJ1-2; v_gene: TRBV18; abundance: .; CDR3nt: TGTGCCAGCTCACCACAAGGCGGACTAACCCCCAGATCTAACTATGGCTACACCTTC; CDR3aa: CASSPQGGLTPRSNYGYTF
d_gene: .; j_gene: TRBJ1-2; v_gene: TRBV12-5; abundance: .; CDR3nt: TGTGCTAGTGGTGACCCAACGACTGGCTACACCTTC; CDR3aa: CASGDPTTGYTF
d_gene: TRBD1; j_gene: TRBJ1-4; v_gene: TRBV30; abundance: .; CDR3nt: TGTGCCTTCTCGGGACAGGGGGGGATGCGGGAAAAACTGTTTTTT; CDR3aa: CAFSGQGGMREKLFF
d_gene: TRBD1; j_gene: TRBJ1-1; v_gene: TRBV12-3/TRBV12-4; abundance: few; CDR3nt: TGTGCCAGCAGGGGACAGGAGAACACTGAAGCTTTCTTT; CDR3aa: CASRGQENTEAFF
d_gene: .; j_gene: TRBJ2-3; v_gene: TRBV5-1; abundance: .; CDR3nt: TGCGCCAGCAGTAGGGGGCGGGAGGCAGATACGCAGTATTTT; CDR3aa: CASSRGREADTQYF
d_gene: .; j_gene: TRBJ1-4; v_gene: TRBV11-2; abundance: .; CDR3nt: TGTGCCAGCAGTATATCTACAGGGTTGGGCGAAAAACTGTTTTTT; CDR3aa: CASSISTGLGEKLFF
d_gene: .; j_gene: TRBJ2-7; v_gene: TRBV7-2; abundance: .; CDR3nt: TGTGCCAGCAGCCCGCGCCGGGACGCCGCTTCCTACGAGCAGTACTTC; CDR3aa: CASSPRRDAASYEQYF
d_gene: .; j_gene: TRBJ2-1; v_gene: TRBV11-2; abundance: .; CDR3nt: TGTGCCAGCAGCTTACCAACGAGCAATGAGCAGTTCTTC; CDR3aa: CASSLPTSNEQFF
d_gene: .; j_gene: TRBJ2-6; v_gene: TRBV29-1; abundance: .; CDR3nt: TGCAGCGTCCTATCCACGGGACAAGGATCATCTGGGGCCAACGTCCTGACTTTC; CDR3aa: CSVLSTGQGSSGANVLTF
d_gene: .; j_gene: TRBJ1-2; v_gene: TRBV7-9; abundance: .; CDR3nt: TGTGCCAGCAGCCCGCCAGGCGGCAGGGGATATGGCTACACCTTC; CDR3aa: CASSPPGGRGYGYTF
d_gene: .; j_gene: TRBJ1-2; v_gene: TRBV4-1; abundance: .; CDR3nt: TGCGCCAGCAGCCAGACAGCTGATTATAACTATGGCTACACCTTC; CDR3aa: CASSQTADYNYGYTF
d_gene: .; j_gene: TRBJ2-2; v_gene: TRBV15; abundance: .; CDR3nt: TGTGCCACCAGCAGAGCAGTCCCAGCCTTGGGGGAGAACACCGGGGAGCTGTTTTTT; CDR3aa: CATSRAVPALGENTGELFF
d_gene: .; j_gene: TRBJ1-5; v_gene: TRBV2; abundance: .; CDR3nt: TGTGCCAGCAGTGAAGCGCCAACGCGATCCCAGCATTTT; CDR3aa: CASSEAPTRSQHF
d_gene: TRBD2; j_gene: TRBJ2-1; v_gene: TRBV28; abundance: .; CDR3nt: TGTGCCAGCAGCACAGCCGGACTAGCGGGAGGTGGTGAGCAGTTCTTC; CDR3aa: CASSTAGLAGGGEQFF